These 21 T cell receptor beta chains came from one sample sequenced in a study of shared clonotypes between healthy human individuals. The data were produced by immunoSEQ multiplex PCR, yet TCRdb's version contains in-frame clones alone and is incomplete. The sample consists of fewer than 350,000 clones, 80% to 90% of them appearing once. Material: memory CD8+ T cells sorted from blood. Subset given: CD45RO+ cells pooled with CCR7-negative TemRA cells. Every receptor here comes from a young man in good health.

The chain uses TRBV7-9 and TRBJ2-1; possibly TRBD1 for D (6 bases). Germline assignment: CDR1 SEHNR and CDR2 FQNEAQ (reference sequence). The V end lost 5 bases, the J end lost 2 bases, and 13 bases lay between the germline ends. The CDR3 is made up of 15 amino acids. The CDR3 is CASSGPGQPYNEQFF. CDR3 coding DNA: TGTGCCAGCAGCGGGCCGGGACAACCCTACAATGAGCAGTTCTTC. The entire variable domain, with the rest obtained from reference TRBV7-9 and TRBJ2-1, is as follows: DTGVSQNPRHKITKRGQNVTFRCDPISEHNRLYWYRQTLGQGPEFLTYFQNEAQLEKSRLLSDRFSAERPKGSFSTLEIQRTEQGDSAMYLCASSGPGQPYNEQFFGPGTRLTVL.

This clone was counted ten times or more. This chain joins TRBV5-6 and TRBJ2-7, with 7 bases aligning to TRBD2. The CDR3 is 15 amino acids. The V gene's germline CDR1 is SGHDT and CDR2 YYEEEE. J gave up 1 base and V 4 bases, and 8 bases lay outside the gene matches. The CDR3 bases are TGTGCCAGCAGCCCCAGCGGGGCAGGGTCCTACGAGCAGTACTTC. It is translated as CASSPSGAGSYEQYF.

The chain is built from TRBV21-1 and TRBJ2-7. TRBV21-1 is a documented pseudogene. The length of the CDR3 is 14 residues. This CDR3 reads CASPFRGRFHEQYF. CDR3 DNA: TGTGCCAGCCCATTCAGAGGACGGTTCCACGAGCAGTACTTC.

The rearrangement joins TRBV9 to TRBJ2-7; D may be TRBD1 (6 bases). V lost 3 bases and J 2 bases, leaving 12 bases between the germline ends. This CDR3 comprises 14 residues. The germline V gene encodes CDR1 SGDLS and CDR2 YYNGEE. The CDR3 here is CASSASDSPYEQYF. CDR3 nucleotide sequence: TGTGCCAGCAGCGCCTCGGACAGCCCCTACGAGCAGTACTTC.

The gene calls are TRBV11-2 and TRBJ1-2, with TRBD1 as a possible D gene (5 bases). V lost 3 bases, J lost 1 base, and 9 bases lay in between. CDR3 length: 14 amino acids. Germline values: CDR1 SGHAT, CDR2 FQNNGV. The DNA for the CDR3 is TGTGCCAGCAGCTTGGCAGGGCTTAACTATGGCTACACCTTC. Encoded protein: CASSLAGLNYGYTF. The full variable domain, completed using reference TRBV11-2 and TRBJ1-2, is EAGVAQSPRYKIIEKRQSVAFWCNPISGHATLYWYQQILGQGPKLLIQFQNNGVVDDSQLPKDRFSAERLKGVDSTLKIQPAKLEDSAVYLCASSLAGLNYGYTFGSGTRLTVV.

J is TRBJ2-7 and V is TRBV5-6; D not certain. V dropped 3 bases and J dropped 0 bases, with 4 bases sitting between them. The CDR3 is 12 amino acids. Per the germline V gene, CDR1 is SGHDT and CDR2 is YYEEEE. The CDR3 loop reads CASSSSSYEQYF. Written as DNA, the CDR3 is TGTGCCAGCAGCTCGAGCTCCTACGAGCAGTACTTC.

V is TRBV5-1 and J is TRBJ2-7, with 9 bases matching TRBD2. The CDR3 spans 14 residues. Germline V lookup: CDR1 SGHRS, CDR2 YFSETQ. Trimming at V came to 5 bases and at J to 4 bases, leaving 7 bases not matched to a gene. Written as DNA, the CDR3 is TGCGCCAGCAGTTATTTAGCGGGAGCTTACGAGCAGTACTTC. Translated, it gives CASSYLAGAYEQYF.

The chain has TRBV4-2 and TRBJ2-7; D remains unclear. This CDR3 has 15 amino acids. CDR1 and CDR2 (germline): LGHNA, YNFKEQ. Trimming left V 4 bases short and J 3 bases short, with 16 bases between. The CDR3 DNA is TGTGCCAGCAGCCGGGCTCGGCACCTCATCTACGAGCAGTACTTC. It specifies CASSRARHLIYEQYF.

The chain has TRBV13 and TRBJ2-3; unclear D gene. Trimming stripped 3 bases from V and 5 bases from J, with 9 bases between. The CDR3 covers 13 residues. The germline gives CDR1 PRHDT, CDR2 FYEKMQ (reference sequence). CDR3 residues: CASSFTEEDTQYF. The CDR3 nucleotides read TGTGCCAGCAGCTTTACGGAAGAAGATACGCAGTATTTT.

J is TRBJ2-7 and V is TRBV4-3; tentatively, D is TRBD1 (6 bases). Trimming stripped 0 bases from V and 3 bases from J, with 9 bases between. Germline V gene sequence: CDR1 LGHNA, CDR2 YSLEER. The CDR3 covers 14 residues. The CDR3, as DNA: TGCGCCAGCAGCCAAGATGAGACAGGCTACGAGCAGTACTTC. Its translation is CASSQDETGYEQYF.

Notes on this clone: Other DNA sequences in the sample encode the same CDR3. The J gene is TRBJ1-2, the V gene TRBV28, with unresolved D. This CDR3 has 11 amino acids. V shed 3 bases and J shed 6 bases, with 5 bases lying between them. The germline CDR1 and CDR2 sequences are MDHEN and SYDVKM. CDR3 region: CASSFEDGYTF. In DNA, the CDR3 is TGTGCCAGCAGTTTCGAGGATGGCTACACCTTC.

The genes are TRBV6-5 and TRBJ1-5; D gene unclear. The V end was cut by 5 bases, the J end by 0 bases, with 11 bases between. This CDR3 spans 15 amino acids. CDR1 MNHEY and CDR2 SVGAGI come from the germline V gene. DNA for the CDR3: TGTGCCAGCAGTGCCAGCATCTATAGCAATCAGCCCCAGCATTTT. Its translation is CASSASIYSNQPQHF.

This clone has only one observation. The gene calls are TRBV5-1 and TRBJ2-3; perhaps TRBD1 as D (6 bases). The germline V gene encodes CDR1 SGHRS and CDR2 YFSETQ. The CDR3 has 14 residues. Trimming removed 4 bases at V and 3 bases at J, with 12 bases between. The CDR3 nucleotides read TGCGCCAGCAGCGTAACACAGGGAACAGATACGCAGTATTTT. Translating it yields CASSVTQGTDTQYF. The whole variable domain, filled in from reference TRBV5-1 and TRBJ2-3, reads KAGVTQTPRYLIKTRGQQVTLSCSPISGHRSVSWYQQTPGQGLQFLFEYFSETQRNKGNFPGRFSGRQFSNSRSEMNVSTLELGDSALYLCASSVTQGTDTQYFGPGTRLTVL.

The J gene is TRBJ2-1, the V gene TRBV4-1, with a tentative D call TRBD2 (6 bases). Trimming took off 7 bases at V and 7 bases at J, with 23 bases between the two ends. CDR1 MGHRA and CDR2 YSYEKL come from the germline V gene. The CDR3 sequence is 16 residues long. The CDR3 protein is CASTRRVVVAGNEQFF. The CDR3 nucleotides are TGCGCCAGCACCCGGAGGGTAGTGGTCGCGGGGAATGAGCAGTTCTTC.

This clone was seen only a few times. V gene TRBV4-1 combines with J gene TRBJ2-3; TRBD2 agrees at 9 bases. The CDR3 length is 16 residues. The V segment lost 1 base and the J segment 4 bases; nucleotides outside the gene matches: 6. Per the germline V gene, CDR1 is MGHRA and CDR2 is YSYEKL. In nucleotides, the CDR3 is TGCGCCAGCAGCCAAGGGCGCGGGAGGGCCCCAGATACGCAGTATTTT. This translates into CASSQGRGRAPDTQYF.

V usage is TRBV7-2 and J usage is TRBJ2-2, with 9 bases aligning to TRBD2. This CDR3 has 19 amino acids. Germline CDR1 and CDR2: SGHTA and FQGNSA. V lost 2 bases and J lost 4; bases outside the gene matches: 14. CDR3 DNA sequence: TGTGCCAGCAGCTTATATCCCCCGATCGCGGGAGGGATCACCGGGGAGCTGTTTTTT. Its protein is CASSLYPPIAGGITGELFF.

The chain uses TRBV27 and TRBJ2-6; TRBD1 matches at 7 bases. After removal of 5 bases from V and 0 bases from J, the junction contained 13 bases not matched to a gene. The CDR3 loop spans 19 amino acids. Germline lookup yields CDR1 MNHEY and CDR2 SMNVEV (reference sequence). The CDR3 sequence is CASSQAPGQLSSGANVLTF. The CDR3 DNA reads TGTGCCAGCAGTCAAGCCCCGGGACAGTTGAGCTCTGGGGCCAACGTCCTGACTTTC.

This clone appeared once. V is TRBV9 and J is TRBJ2-5; 7 bases agree with TRBD2. The ends lost 0 bases at V and 4 bases at J; junction bases unmatched: 6. The CDR3 consists of 15 residues. Germline V gene data show CDR1 as SGDLS and CDR2 as YYNGEE. CDR3 amino acids: CASSVGSGRGETQYF. The CDR3 nucleotides are TGTGCCAGCAGCGTAGGTTCGGGGAGGGGAGAGACCCAGTACTTC.

This chain connects TRBV13 to TRBJ2-7, with D perhaps matching TRBD1 or TRBD2 (6 bases each). The CDR3 runs 14 residues. Germline values: CDR1 PRHDT, CDR2 FYEKMQ (reference sequence). The V gene lost 3 bases and the J gene lost 4 bases, with 13 bases spanning the gap. Here the CDR3 DNA reads TGTGCCAGCAGCTTGCGGGACATAGTGTACGAGCAGTACTTC. Its translation: CASSLRDIVYEQYF. Supplemented by reference TRBV13 and TRBJ2-7, the full variable domain reads AAGVIQSPRHLIKEKRETATLKCYPIPRHDTVYWYQQGPGQDPQFLISFYEKMQSDKGSIPDRFSAQQFSDYHSELNMSSLELGDSALYFCASSLRDIVYEQYFGPGTRLTVT.

The rearrangement links TRBV5-7 to TRBJ2-7; 9 bases fit TRBD2. TRBV5-7 qualifies as an ORF whose function is uncertain. With 1 base clipped from V and 5 bases from J, the junction kept 10 bases outside the gene matches. This CDR3 contains 16 residues. The CDR3 sequence is CASSLFGSGSTHEQYF. The CDR3 region has the DNA TGTGCCAGCAGCTTGTTCGGTAGCGGGAGTACCCACGAGCAGTACTTC.

This chain joins TRBV6-5 and TRBJ1-1; maybe TRBD1 (5 bases). CDR3 length equals 15 residues. Germline CDR1 and CDR2: MNHEY and SVGAGI. The germline V and J ends were trimmed by 2 bases and 4 bases, with 14 bases remaining between them. The CDR3 bases are TGTGCCAGCAGTTACGGGGGGGACTGGGGCACTGAAGCTTTCTTT. Translation: CASSYGGDWGTEAFF.